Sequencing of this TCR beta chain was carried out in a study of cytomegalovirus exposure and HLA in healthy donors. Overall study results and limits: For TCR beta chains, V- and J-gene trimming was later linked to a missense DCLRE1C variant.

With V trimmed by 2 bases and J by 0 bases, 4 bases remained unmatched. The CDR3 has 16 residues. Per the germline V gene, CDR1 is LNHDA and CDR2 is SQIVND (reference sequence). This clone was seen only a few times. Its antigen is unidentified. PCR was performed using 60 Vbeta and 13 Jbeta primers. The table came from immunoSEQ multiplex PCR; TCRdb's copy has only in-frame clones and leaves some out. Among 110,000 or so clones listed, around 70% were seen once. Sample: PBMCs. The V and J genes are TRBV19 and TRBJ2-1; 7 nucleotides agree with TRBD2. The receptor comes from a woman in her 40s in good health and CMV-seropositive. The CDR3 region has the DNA TGTGCCAGTAGTATAATTGGCGGGAGCTCCTACAATGAGCAGTTCTTC. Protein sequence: CASSIIGGSSYNEQFF.